These T cell receptor beta chains were read from a single sample in a study of cytomegalovirus exposure and HLA in healthy donors. Profiling relied on immunoSEQ multiplex PCR, and the TCRdb table lists in-frame clones only, not all of them. The sample includes more than 150,000 clones, 84% of them seen just once. Sequencing was performed on PBMCs. Every receptor here comes from a boy aged 5-17 years in good health and CMV-seronegative. Each CDR3 is given without its conserved first and last residue.

V gene,CDR3 protein
TRBV10-2,ASRVTGRMHGYT
TRBV11-3,ASSSTGKQF
TRBV10-3,AISDMIRTPNSPLH
TRBV4-3,ASSQDPRGSSTDTQY
TRBV7-8,ASSWTGDPNQPQH
TRBV18,ASSPAQGAIAYEQY
TRBV9,ASSPHRTSGRDTGELF
TRBV2,ASSEGRVSWGANEKLF
TRBV7-2,ASSLMITGGLSAF
TRBV30,AWGVDIVDGRGYT
TRBV2,ASSYSYEQY
TRBV7-9,ASSFIGTAGEQY
TRBV6-5,ASSSPGLGDGSEQY
TRBV6-1,ASSGTSTNEKLF
TRBV14,ASSQDRKRFPDTQY
TRBV28,ATRGSSYEQY
TRBV5-6,ASSPLGTSLEQY
TRBV5-4,ASRRDRDSQY
TRBV5-1,ASSLPSDTQY
TRBV15,ATSRDRIYGYT
TRBV7-6,ASSEGHSNTEAF
TRBV7-6,ASSLGEGMNTEAF
TRBV13,ASSSGGGFDPYEQY
TRBV28,ASLRTSGRGTDTQY
TRBV7-2,ASSLRRGLYTGELF
TRBV18,ASSQGNQPQH